The 13 T cell receptor beta chains listed next were all sequenced from one sample in a study of T cells in Graves' hyperthyroidism and ophthalmopathy. It was RNA transcripts that yielded the amplified TCR beta CDR3 regions. With the HTBI primer set, the TCR CDR3 went through a first round of RT-PCR. TCRdb re-derived calls from the multiplex PCR reads in MiXCR, one entry per CDR3 protein. The sample holds around 290,000 distinct CDR3 sequences, roughly 13% seen once. The material sequenced was blood. The source of these receptors is a middle-aged woman with Graves' hyperthyroidism.

This clonotype showed up many times. The chain carries TRBV7-3 and TRBJ2-3; D call uncertain. This CDR3 contains 14 residues. The germline V and J ends were trimmed by 3 bases and 3 bases, with 10 bases remaining between them. CDR1 and CDR2 (germline): SGHTA, FQGTGA. CDR3 sequence: CASSFLGKTDTQYF. The CDR3 nucleotides read TGTGCCAGCAGCTTTTTGGGGAAGACAGATACGCAGTATTTT. Complete variable domain (other parts from reference TRBV7-3 and TRBJ2-3): GAGVSQTPSNKVTEKGKYVELRCDPISGHTALYWYRQSLGQGPEFLIYFQGTGAADDSGLPNDRFFAVRPEGSVSTLKIQRTERGDSAVYLCASSFLGKTDTQYFGPGTRLTVL.

A few counts support this clonotype. This chain links TRBV10-3 with TRBJ2-7; 9 nucleotides match TRBD1. Looked up from germline, CDR1 is ENHRY and CDR2 is SYGVKD. The CDR3 runs to 14 residues. V trimming: 8 bases; J trimming: 2 bases; junction bases outside the gene matches: 7. For the CDR3, the DNA is TGTGCCATCTCCCGGGACAGGGTCCCCTACGAGCAGTACTTC. Its protein product is CAISRDRVPYEQYF.

Turning to this clonotype: One base away lies a much larger clone, so this may be a sequencing read error. This chain joins TRBV12-3 or TRBV12-4 and TRBJ1-3; possibly TRBD1 for D (5 bases). This CDR3 is 13 amino acids long. CDR3 sequence: CAGRSGIGNTIYF. CDR3 nucleotides: TGTGCCGGCAGATCAGGGATCGGCAACACCATATATTTT.

The sample holds many counts of this clonotype. CDR3 bases: TGTGCCGGCAATAGCGGCCCTATTACAGATACGCAGTATTTT. Translated: CAGNSGPITDTQYF. This sequence joins TRBV2 and TRBJ2-3; D possibly corresponds to TRBD2 (6 bases). This CDR3 contains 14 residues. The V gene lost 11 bases and the J gene lost 3 bases, with 18 bases spanning the gap. Germline CDR1 reads SNHLY; CDR2 reads FYNNEI.

This clonotype was counted ten times or more. This sequence joins TRBV25-1 and TRBJ1-1, with 7 nucleotides matching TRBD1. Trimming removed 0 bases from V and 1 base from J; junction bases left unmatched: 2. The CDR3 sequence is 15 residues long. CDR1 MGHDK and CDR2 SYGVNS come from the germline V gene. The chain's CDR3 is CASSEYPGGNTEAFF. CDR3 in DNA: TGTGCCAGCAGTGAATATCCAGGGGGGAACACTGAAGCTTTCTTT.

This clonotype occurred many times. The chain uses TRBV13 and TRBJ2-5, with 8 bases identical to TRBD1. Germline CDR1 and CDR2: PRHDT and FYEKMQ (reference sequence). The junction had 3 bases not matched to a gene; V was cut back by 2 bases and J by 1 base. The CDR3 has 15 amino acids. DNA for the CDR3: TGTGCCAGCAGCTTAAGGGACAGGACCCAAGAGACCCAGTACTTC. This codes for CASSLRDRTQETQYF.

This clonotype was seen many times. This sequence joins TRBV20-1 and TRBJ1-5, with a weak D call TRBD1 (5 bases). V was pared by 3 bases and J by 2 bases, with 14 bases between. Germline lookup yields CDR1 DFQATT and CDR2 SNEGSKA (reference sequence). CDR3 length: 15 amino acids. The CDR3 is CSASPPGGGNQPQHF. CDR3 nucleotides: TGCAGTGCTAGCCCCCCTGGGGGAGGCAATCAGCCCCAGCATTTT.

This clonotype was observed many times. This sequence joins TRBV12-3 or TRBV12-4 and TRBJ2-1; 10 bases are a match to TRBD2. With V trimmed by 4 bases and J by 2 bases, 5 bases remained unmatched. This CDR3 contains 16 residues. CDR3 DNA: TGTGCCAGCAGTTGGGGAGCGGGAGGGCCCTACAATGAGCAGTTCTTC. Amino acid sequence: CASSWGAGGPYNEQFF.

The chain's CDR3 is CASSFGRGLYYEQYF. In DNA, the CDR3 is TGTGCCAGCAGTTTCGGGAGGGGGCTATACTACGAGCAGTACTTC. The chain has TRBV28 and TRBJ2-7; a possible D gene is TRBD2 (8 bases). Trimming removed 3 bases at V and 3 bases at J, with 15 bases between. Per germline, CDR1 MDHEN and CDR2 SYDVKM. The CDR3 length is 15 residues.

This clonotype was seen at least ten times. J is TRBJ1-2 and V is TRBV27; possibly TRBD1 for D (6 bases). Germline loops: CDR1 MNHEY, CDR2 SMNVEV (reference sequence). The CDR3 runs 16 residues. V lost 4 bases and J lost 4, with 19 bases in between. The CDR3 is CASSSLTGKLGYGYTF. The CDR3, as DNA: TGTGCCAGCAGTTCCCTAACAGGGAAGTTGGGCTATGGCTACACCTTC.

Many counts were recorded for this clonotype. The chain is built from TRBV7-6 and TRBJ2-1; 10 nucleotides align to TRBD2. Losses at the gene ends were 8 bases for V and 5 bases for J; bases not matched to a gene: 6. The V gene's germline CDR1 is SGHVS and CDR2 FNYEAQ. CDR3 size: 14 residues. CDR3 coding DNA: TGTGCCAGCGCAGGCGGGACTAGCGACAATGAGCAGTTCTTC. It is translated as CASAGGTSDNEQFF.

J is TRBJ1-4 and V is TRBV27; D gene unclear. This CDR3 is 14 amino acids long. CDR1 is MNHEY and CDR2 is SMNVEV in the germline V gene (reference sequence). The V gene lost 0 bases and the J gene lost 11 bases, with 13 bases spanning the gap. The CDR3 loop reads CASSLSVTSAKLFF. DNA of the CDR3: TGTGCCAGCAGTTTATCGGTCACCTCGGCGAAACTGTTTTTT.

This clonotype showed up many times. DNA for the CDR3: TGTGCCAGCAGCCAAAATGCGGTAACGGGCTACACCTTC. Residues: CASSQNAVTGYTF. This chain joins TRBV3-1 and TRBJ1-2; D is undetermined. The CDR3 spans 13 residues. CDR1 and CDR2 from the germline V gene are LGHDT and YNNKEL (reference sequence). The ends were cut back, 2 bases at V and 8 bases at J, with 12 bases in the middle.